What follows is one TCR beta chain and its context. The data originate from a study of response to subunit inactivated influenza vaccine. TCRdb analysed the RT-PCR reads with MiXCR anew, one entry per CDR3 protein. The sample contains about 780,000 distinct CDR3 sequences, approximately 18% of which appear only once. The sequencing used PBMCs from blood, collected more than 4 days after vaccination. This clonotype was obtained from a man in his fifties who received an inactivated influenza vaccine.

The CDR3 coding sequence is TGCGCCAGCAGCTTTGGCGACAGGGATAAGTACGAGCAGTACTTC. This sequence encodes CASSFGDRDKYEQYF. The chain has TRBV5-1 and TRBJ2-7, with 7 positions matching TRBD1. The CDR3 runs 15 residues. Per germline, CDR1 SGHRS and CDR2 YFSETQ. The V gene end was trimmed by 2 bases and the J gene end by 4 bases; junction bases not matched to a gene: 9.